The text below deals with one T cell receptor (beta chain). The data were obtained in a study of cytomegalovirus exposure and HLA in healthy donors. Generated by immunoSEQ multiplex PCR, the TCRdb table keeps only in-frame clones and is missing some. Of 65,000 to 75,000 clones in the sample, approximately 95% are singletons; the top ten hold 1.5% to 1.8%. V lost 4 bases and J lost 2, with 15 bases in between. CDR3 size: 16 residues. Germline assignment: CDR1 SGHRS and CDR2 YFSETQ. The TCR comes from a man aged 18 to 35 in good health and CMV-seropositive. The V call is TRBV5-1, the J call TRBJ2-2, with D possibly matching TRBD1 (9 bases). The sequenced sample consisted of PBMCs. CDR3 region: CASSREGQGNTGELFF. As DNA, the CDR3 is TGCGCCAGCAGCCGGGAGGGACAGGGAAACACCGGGGAGCTGTTTTTT. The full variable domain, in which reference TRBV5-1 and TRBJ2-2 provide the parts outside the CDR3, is KAGVTQTPRYLIKTRGQQVTLSCSPISGHRSVSWYQQTPGQGLQFLFEYFSETQRNKGNFPGRFSGRQFSNSRSEMNVSTLELGDSALYLCASSREGQGNTGELFFGEGSRLTVL.